Listed here are 16 T cell receptor beta chains from one sample, sequenced in a study of beta chain features in type 1 diabetes. Which antigens these TCRs recognize remains unknown. The authors reverse transcribed all of the isolated RNA, so sequencing captured expressed TCRB transcripts. Clones were read by immunoSEQ multiplex PCR, and TCRdb kept only the in-frame ones, dropping some. The table lists a few hundred thousand clones, 24% of them singletons, with more than 0.009% in the top ten. Study results and caveats: Patients with Type 1 diabetes showed moderately but significantly shorter TCRB CDR3s in all four CD4+ subsets.

Sequences were obtained from naive CD4+ T cells from blood. All receptors derive from a woman in her twenties or thirties with type 1 diabetes.

The chain joins TRBV27 to TRBJ2-3; 10 bases agree with TRBD2. There are 14 residues in the CDR3. Germline V gene lookup returns CDR1 MNHEY and CDR2 SMNVEV (reference sequence). Trimming removed 3 bases from V and 5 bases from J; junction bases left unmatched: 2. CDR3 amino acids: CASSFGLAVDTQYF. As DNA, the CDR3 is TGTGCCAGCAGTTTCGGACTAGCGGTAGATACGCAGTATTTT.

This clone has a handful of counts. The rearrangement uses TRBV5-1 and TRBJ1-1; D remains unclear. CDR3 size: 13 residues. The V end was cut by 0 bases, the J end by 6 bases, with 9 bases between. Germline CDR1 reads SGHRS; CDR2 reads YFSETQ. DNA for the CDR3: TGCGCCAGCAGCTTGGGGGCGTCGGCTGAAGCTTTCTTT. Translating it yields CASSLGASAEAFF. Full variable domain (missing parts from reference TRBV5-1 and TRBJ1-1): KAGVTQTPRYLIKTRGQQVTLSCSPISGHRSVSWYQQTPGQGLQFLFEYFSETQRNKGNFPGRFSGRQFSNSRSEMNVSTLELGDSALYLCASSLGASAEAFFGQGTRLTVV.

The V and J genes are TRBV5-1 and TRBJ1-1; 12 bases agree with TRBD1. CDR3 length equals 13 residues. Germline CDR1 SGHRS, CDR2 YFSETQ. V lost 3 bases and J lost 8; bases outside the gene matches: 2. The CDR3 loop reads CASSSGQGAEAFF. The CDR3 DNA reads TGCGCCAGCAGCTCGGGACAGGGGGCCGAAGCTTTCTTT.

This chain links TRBV4-1 with TRBJ1-2; D not resolved. The V and J ends lost 4 bases and 4 bases respectively, with 16 bases between them. CDR3 length: 15 amino acids. Germline lookup yields CDR1 MGHRA and CDR2 YSYEKL. The CDR3 spells CASSLTQRFPYGYTF. The CDR3 DNA reads TGCGCCAGCAGCCTTACACAGCGGTTTCCCTATGGCTACACCTTC.

The rearrangement joins TRBV5-1 to TRBJ2-6; no clear D gene. This CDR3 spans 19 amino acids. CDR1 SGHRS and CDR2 YFSETQ come from the germline V gene. V was trimmed by 0 bases and J by 0 bases, leaving 16 bases between them. The CDR3 sequence: CASSLDSRPRNSGANVLTF. The CDR3 bases are TGCGCCAGCAGCTTGGACAGCAGACCTCGCAACTCTGGGGCCAACGTCCTGACTTTC.

In its sample, this clone was seen a few times. CDR3 nucleotides: TGTGCCAGCTCACCACGGACAGGGGAGACTGAAGCTTTCTTT. The encoded protein is CASSPRTGETEAFF. The V and J genes are TRBV18 and TRBJ1-1, with 9 bases aligning to TRBD1. This CDR3 contains 14 residues. The germline V gene encodes CDR1 KGHSH and CDR2 LQKENI. Trimming at V came to 1 base and at J to 5 bases, leaving 2 bases not matched to a gene.

This clone has only a few counts. The chain uses TRBV25-1 and TRBJ2-7, with TRBD2 matching 8 bases. The CDR3 runs 15 residues. With 2 bases clipped from V and 5 bases from J, the junction kept 8 bases outside the gene matches. The germline gives CDR1 MGHDK, CDR2 SYGVNS. In DNA, the CDR3 is TGTGCCAGCAGTGAACCCGCTAGCGGGTTGAACGAGCAGTACTTC. Translating gives CASSEPASGLNEQYF.

The rearrangement joins TRBV5-4 to TRBJ2-2; 7 nucleotides line up with TRBD1. V gave up 1 base and J gave up 5 bases; unmatched junction bases: 11. This CDR3 is 17 amino acids long. From germline, CDR1 is SGHNT and CDR2 YYREEE (reference sequence). The CDR3 here is CASSLLTRDSPTGELFF. The CDR3 nucleotides are TGTGCCAGCAGCTTGCTGACAAGGGACAGCCCTACCGGGGAGCTGTTTTTT.

The chain couples TRBV2 to TRBJ1-4, with 7 bases that match TRBD1. V lost 5 bases, J lost 8 bases, and 8 bases stayed unmatched. Looked up from germline, CDR1 is SNHLY and CDR2 is FYNNEI. This CDR3 spans 14 amino acids. CDR3 in DNA: TGTGCCAGCAGTATACAGGGGCACGAAGAAAAACTGTTTTTT. This encodes CASSIQGHEEKLFF.

This clone has only a few counts. The chain uses TRBV11-1 and TRBJ2-3; tentatively, D is TRBD1 (5 bases). Germline V gives CDR1 SGHAT, CDR2 FQDESV (reference sequence). The ends were cut back, 5 bases at V and 0 bases at J, with 9 bases in the middle. This CDR3 comprises 14 residues. This CDR3 reads CASSVRQSTDTQYF. The CDR3 DNA reads as TGTGCCAGCAGCGTAAGACAGAGCACAGATACGCAGTATTTT.

This clone has a handful of counts. The chain is built from TRBV30 and TRBJ2-7, with 11 bases identical to TRBD2. Looked up from germline, CDR1 is GTSNPN and CDR2 is SVGIG (reference sequence). CDR3 length: 13 amino acids. V gave up 8 bases and J gave up 4 bases; unmatched junction bases: 7. The CDR3: CAGRGTSGYEQYF. The CDR3 bases are TGTGCCGGACGGGGGACTAGCGGATACGAGCAGTACTTC.

This clone was counted between two and nine times. The J gene is TRBJ1-5, the V gene TRBV30; D is ambiguous. The germline V gene has CDR1 GTSNPN and CDR2 SVGIG (reference sequence). V lost 2 bases to trimming and J lost 9 bases, with 14 bases between them. This CDR3 is built from 13 residues. CDR3 in DNA: TGTGCCTGGAGTACGGGAGATTTACGGCCCCAGCATTTT. The encoded protein is CAWSTGDLRPQHF. Looking up the rest from reference TRBV30 and TRBJ1-5 gives the full variable domain: SQTIHQWPATLVQPVGSPLSLECTVEGTSNPNLYWYRQAAGRGLQLLFYSVGIGQISSEVPQNLSASRPQDRQFILSSKKLLLSDSGFYLCAWSTGDLRPQHFGDGTRLSIL.

The table lists this clone with a few counts. The chain employs TRBV6-6 and TRBJ2-7, with 9 bases fitting TRBD1. Looked up from germline, CDR1 is MNHNY and CDR2 is SVGAGI (reference sequence). The CDR3 spans 12 residues. CDR3 residues: CATAGTGTGQYF. The CDR3 bases are TGTGCGACGGCCGGGACAGGGACGGGGCAGTACTTC.

As DNA, the CDR3 is TGCGCCAGCAGCCAAATCCTTGACAATGAGCAGTTCTTC. This sequence encodes CASSQILDNEQFF. This sequence joins TRBV4-1 and TRBJ2-1; D unclear. Germline CDR1 MGHRA, CDR2 YSYEKL. The CDR3 covers 13 residues. V lost 2 bases to trimming and J lost 5 bases, with 7 bases between them.

The chain combines TRBV18 with TRBJ1-1; D not certain. V lost 1 base to trimming and J lost 1 base, with 10 bases between them. This CDR3 has 15 residues. Germline CDR1 reads KGHSH; CDR2 reads LQKENI. The CDR3 sequence is CASSPQEGGNTEAFF. In nucleotides, the CDR3 is TGTGCCAGCTCACCACAAGAGGGAGGGAACACTGAAGCTTTCTTT.

This clone showed up just a few times. The rearrangement links TRBV6-1 to TRBJ2-1; 10 bases match TRBD2. The CDR3 totals 13 residues. Germline V gene data show CDR1 as MNHNS and CDR2 as SASEGT. With 5 bases clipped from V and 8 bases from J, the junction kept 3 bases outside the gene matches. Here the CDR3 reads CASSRTSGYEQFF. The CDR3 DNA sequence: TGTGCCAGCAGTCGGACTAGCGGATATGAGCAGTTCTTC.